These 10 T cell receptor beta chains share one sample of origin, sequenced in a study of T cells in Graves' hyperthyroidism and ophthalmopathy. It was RNA transcripts that yielded the amplified TCR beta CDR3 regions. First-round RT-PCR of the TCR CDR3 relied on the HTBI primer set. TCRdb re-called the multiplex PCR reads through MiXCR, storing one row per CDR3 protein. The sample carries a few hundred thousand distinct CDR3 sequences, around 23% recorded once. Sequences were obtained from blood. The source of these receptors is a woman between 45 and 65 years old with Graves' hyperthyroidism.

This clonotype was recorded at least ten times. V and J are TRBV2 and TRBJ2-7; 8 positions match TRBD2. The CDR3 consists of 12 residues. Germline lookup yields CDR1 SNHLY and CDR2 FYNNEI. Germline trimming cut 8 bases from V and 4 bases from J; bases unmatched to any gene: 4. CDR3 loop: CASGPSGYEQYF. The CDR3 coding sequence is TGTGCCAGCGGACCTAGCGGGTACGAGCAGTACTTC.

This clonotype was counted only a few times. V gene TRBV5-1 combines with J gene TRBJ1-2; D is possibly TRBD1 (5 bases). V was clipped by 0 bases and J by 5 bases, with 17 bases between them. Germline values: CDR1 SGHRS, CDR2 YFSETQ. The CDR3 contains 16 residues. As DNA, the CDR3 is TGCGCCAGCAGCTTGGCCGTCTCCGGCCAGGGTTATGGCTACACCTTC. This gives the protein CASSLAVSGQGYGYTF.

The V call is TRBV5-1, the J call TRBJ1-1; D is ambiguous. The CDR3 has 13 residues. V was shortened by 5 bases and J by 1 base, with 9 bases between the two germline ends. The germline gives CDR1 SGHRS, CDR2 YFSETQ. The CDR3 DNA follows: TGCGCCAGCAGGGATTTTGGGAACACTGAAGCTTTCTTT. It translates to CASRDFGNTEAFF.

This clonotype appeared many times. This sequence joins TRBV28 and TRBJ2-7; perhaps TRBD2 as D (5 bases). The CDR3 loop spans 15 amino acids. The germline V and J ends were trimmed by 1 base and 1 base, with 11 bases remaining between them. Per the germline V gene, CDR1 is MDHEN and CDR2 is SYDVKM. Written as DNA, the CDR3 is TGTGCCAGCAGTTTATCGGGCAGGACTTCCTACGAGCAGTACTTC. Its translation is CASSLSGRTSYEQYF. The full variable domain, rest sourced from reference TRBV28 and TRBJ2-7, is DVKVTQSSRYLVKRTGEKVFLECVQDMDHENMFWYRQDPGLGLRLIYFSYDVKMKEKGDIPEGYSVSREKKERFSLILESASTNQTSMYLCASSLSGRTSYEQYFGPGTRLTVT.

On this clonotype: A read error is possible here, since a much larger clone lies one base away. V usage is TRBV7-9 and J usage is TRBJ2-1; 12 bases are shared with TRBD2. The CDR3 spans 15 residues. Germline CDR1 reads SEHNR; CDR2 reads FQNEAQ (reference sequence). The CDR3 sequence is CASSPTSGRFNGQFF. The CDR3 DNA reads TGCGCCAGCAGCCCGACTAGCGGGAGATTTAATGGGCAGTTCTTC.

This clonotype has only a few counts. V and J are TRBV29-1 and TRBJ2-1, with TRBD2 matching over 9 bases. CDR1 is SQVTM, CDR2 ANQGSEA, per germline. The CDR3 spans 12 residues. The J segment lost 4 bases and the V segment lost 7 bases, leaving 2 bases of the junction unmatched. The chain's CDR3 is CSALAGYNEQFF. CDR3 nucleotides: TGCAGCGCTCTAGCGGGATACAATGAGCAGTTCTTC.

This clonotype was recorded a few times. V gene TRBV13 combines with J gene TRBJ2-7; D gene uncertain. V lost 5 bases and J 3 bases, leaving 14 bases between the germline ends. Per the germline V gene, CDR1 is PRHDT and CDR2 is FYEKMQ (reference sequence). This CDR3 is 14 amino acids long. CDR3 bases: TGTGCCAGCAGCCAGTCCGGGCCCCTCTACGAGCAGTACTTC. It specifies CASSQSGPLYEQYF.

This clonotype was seen ten or more times. J is TRBJ1-1 and V is TRBV28; 7 bases match TRBD1. The CDR3 is made up of 16 amino acids. V lost 6 bases and J lost 2; bases outside the gene matches: 12. CDR1 is MDHEN and CDR2 is SYDVKM in the germline V gene. This CDR3 is CASRPGGLGANTEAFF. CDR3 DNA: TGTGCCAGCAGACCAGGGGGTCTAGGGGCTAACACTGAAGCTTTCTTT. Variable domain in full (rest from reference TRBV28 and TRBJ1-1): DVKVTQSSRYLVKRTGEKVFLECVQDMDHENMFWYRQDPGLGLRLIYFSYDVKMKEKGDIPEGYSVSREKKERFSLILESASTNQTSMYLCASRPGGLGANTEAFFGQGTRLTVV.

The chain links TRBV19 to TRBJ2-7; TRBD1 agrees at 9 bases. The CDR3 has 14 residues. J was trimmed by 2 bases and V by 2 bases; bases with no gene match: 1. Germline-derived CDR1 and CDR2 are LNHDA and SQIVND (reference sequence). As DNA, the CDR3 is TGTGCCAGTAGTATAACAGGGGGCCCCTACGAGCAGTACTTC. Its translation is CASSITGGPYEQYF.

The chain couples TRBV2 to TRBJ2-1, with TRBD2 identical over 9 bases. Germline assignment: CDR1 SNHLY and CDR2 FYNNEI. This CDR3 is built from 14 residues. The V gene end was trimmed by 8 bases and the J gene end by 3 bases; junction bases not matched to a gene: 5. The CDR3 sequence: CASLAGAGYNEQFF. The CDR3 DNA is TGTGCCAGCTTAGCGGGAGCAGGCTACAATGAGCAGTTCTTC.